This T cell receptor (beta chain) was captured by sequencing in a study of T cell responses to AZD1222 COVID-19 vaccine. The CDR3 is 13 residues long. The germline V and J ends were trimmed by 9 bases and 3 bases, with 14 bases remaining between them. Assay: immunoSEQ multiplex PCR; the TCRdb copy retains only in-frame clones and omits some. The table includes roughly 99,000 clones, over 80% detected once. Findings of the study overall: Spike-specific TCR depth and breadth grew after two AZD1222 doses.

In the case of this clone: What it recognizes is unknown.

The receptor was derived from an adult who received the AZD1222 COVID-19 vaccine. This chain uses TRBV12-3 or TRBV12-4 with TRBJ1-1, with D uncertain. The sample here was peripheral blood, taken 28 days after the second AZD1222 dose. The CDR3 DNA reads TGTGCCAGTCTTAAGAGGATGCACACTGAAGCTTTCTTT. This gives the protein CASLKRMHTEAFF.